Listed below are T cell receptor beta chains from one sample, sequenced in a study of cytomegalovirus exposure and HLA in healthy donors. The assay was immunoSEQ multiplex PCR, and TCRdb's table has in-frame clones only and misses some. This sample has roughly 180,000 clones, with around 80% found just once. Specimen: PBMCs. The receptors originated from a female donor in good health and CMV-seronegative. CDR3s leave out the opening cysteine and the closing phenylalanine or tryptophan. A D gene is named only where the DNA matches it firmly.

length	J	V	D	CDR3
15	TRBJ1-4	TRBV11-2	TRBD1	ASSLAHLTGKSEKLF
16	TRBJ2-3	TRBV11-3	TRBD2	ASSLHSPLAGWEDTQY
16	TRBJ2-3	TRBV30	TRBD2	AWSAWTSGARVSDTQY
11	TRBJ2-7	TRBV28	TRBD1	ASEQGSPYEQY
13	TRBJ2-3	TRBV7-3	TRBD1	ASSSLGQGIDTQY
13	TRBJ2-3	TRBV12-5	-	ASGFEGHRTDTQY
13	TRBJ1-5	TRBV19	-	ASSINLGGNQPQH
12	TRBJ2-7	TRBV6-1	TRBD1	ASVGGTNHYEQY
13	TRBJ2-7	TRBV9	-	ASSVTGGDGYEQY
13	TRBJ2-3	TRBV19	-	ASSIGQTATDTQY
13	TRBJ2-1	TRBV4-3	-	ASSQDEGSYNEQF
13	TRBJ1-1	TRBV4-2	-	ASSPTGTGNTGAF
12	TRBJ1-5	TRBV30	-	AWSKLAGNQPQH
10	TRBJ1-6	TRBV6-5	-	ASSYLNSPLH
11	TRBJ1-5	TRBV30	-	AWSSTGEQPQH
13	TRBJ2-3	TRBV7-9	TRBD2	ASSRTSGWTDTQY
15	TRBJ1-6	TRBV2	-	ASSDTGSSSYNSPLH
16	TRBJ2-7	TRBV7-2	TRBD2	ASSSARASGGRAYEQY
12	TRBJ2-5	TRBV5-1	TRBD1	ASSPGQGEETQY
14	TRBJ2-1	TRBV10-2	-	ASSELAPPSYNEQF
11	TRBJ1-2	TRBV6-5	TRBD1	ASSEGQGYGYT
12	TRBJ1-4	TRBV19	-	ASSPRQVNEKLF
13	TRBJ2-5	TRBV7-9	TRBD1	ASSSARQGTETQY
13	TRBJ2-7	TRBV15	-	ATSREGARNYEQY
11	TRBJ2-1	TRBV5-1	TRBD2	ASSTSGIREQF
14	TRBJ1-4	TRBV9	-	ASSPYPTGEGAKLF
11	TRBJ1-6	TRBV7-8	TRBD1	ASSPGQGIVLH
16	TRBJ1-6	TRBV4-3	-	ASSQESYAGTTNSPLH
13	TRBJ2-3	TRBV5-6	-	ASSTRVVLRVTQY
17	TRBJ2-1	TRBV19	TRBD2	ASSPHSRLAGGSYNEQF
16	TRBJ2-1	TRBV7-3	TRBD2	ASSLTEKRASGSDEQF
14	TRBJ2-1	TRBV4-1	TRBD2	ASSQTLAGGYNEQF
11	TRBJ2-4	TRBV29-1	-	SVAGRAKNSQY
11	TRBJ1-1	TRBV7-3	-	ASSSTLNTEAF
12	TRBJ2-7	TRBV30	TRBD2	AWSVLAGAYEQY
15	TRBJ2-1	TRBV13	TRBD2	ASSATPGLAGDNEQF
15	TRBJ2-1	TRBV9	-	ASSPTALRGSYNEQF
16	TRBJ2-4	TRBV6-1	TRBD2	ASSALHPGLIAKNSQY
12	TRBJ2-6	TRBV19	-	ASSAQVVNNVLT
16	TRBJ2-1	TRBV7-2	TRBD2	ASSSTAGGLSSYNEQF
13	TRBJ2-2	TRBV28	TRBD2	ASSIAGGPSGELF
14	TRBJ1-2	TRBV7-8	-	ASSLASGPPADGYT
13	TRBJ2-1	TRBV29-1	TRBD2	SVGLAGGSYNEQF
13	TRBJ2-1	TRBV7-2	TRBD2	ASSPRTSANNEQF
14	TRBJ2-7	TRBV7-2	TRBD2	ASSAKGTSGGYEQY
11	TRBJ1-1	TRBV7-9	-	ASSRQTNTEAF
12	TRBJ2-7	TRBV5-6	TRBD1	ASSSGQGRYEQY
14	TRBJ2-6	TRBV30	-	AWGGRSVSGANVLT
12	TRBJ1-1	TRBV14	-	ASSQDAGITEAF
13	TRBJ2-5	TRBV5-4	TRBD1	ASSLGQGVQETQY
11	TRBJ2-1	TRBV9	-	ASSVEAGNEQF
14	TRBJ2-3	TRBV9	TRBD1	ASSVVTGGITDTQY
14	TRBJ1-5	TRBV28	-	ASSLGVSRVLQPQH
14	TRBJ2-3	TRBV19	TRBD2	ASSIGGLAGEDTQY
13	TRBJ1-2	TRBV30	-	AWSRPGIANYGYT
21	TRBJ2-6	TRBV21-1	-	ASSSPDLPGKLTTSSGANVLT
12	TRBJ2-7	TRBV28	-	ASSLKPRRYEQY
12	TRBJ2-6	TRBV2	-	ASVDSSGANVLT
12	TRBJ1-1	TRBV6-5	TRBD1	ASRRDRGQTEAF